A single sample is the source of the 14 T cell receptor beta chains below, sequenced in a study of shared clonotypes between healthy human individuals. Profiled with immunoSEQ multiplex PCR; TCRdb holds only in-frame clones, not every one. The table records around 690,000 clones, 90% of them present only once. Material: memory CD8+ T cells from PBMCs. Documented subset: CD45RO+ cells pooled with CCR7-negative TemRA cells. Every receptor here comes from a man younger than 35 in good health. Some clones in this sample may be carry-over from other donors' samples.

The chain employs TRBV9 and TRBJ2-3; D gene ambiguous. The CDR3 is made up of 14 amino acids. Germline loops: CDR1 SGDLS, CDR2 YYNGEE. V was trimmed by 3 bases and J by 4 bases, leaving 12 bases between them. CDR3 amino acids: CASSDGLGADTQYF. In nucleotides, the CDR3 is TGTGCCAGCAGCGACGGCCTGGGCGCAGATACGCAGTATTTT.

V gene TRBV4-1 combines with J gene TRBJ2-1; a weak D match, TRBD1 (5 bases). Trimming stripped 0 bases from V and 0 bases from J, with 9 bases between. Germline V gene lookup returns CDR1 MGHRA and CDR2 YSYEKL. The CDR3 has 16 amino acids. The CDR3 region is CASSQDGAVSYNEQFF. CDR3 coding DNA: TGCGCCAGCAGCCAAGATGGGGCAGTCTCCTACAATGAGCAGTTCTTC.

V and J are TRBV27 and TRBJ2-1, with D perhaps TRBD2 (6 bases). V was cut by 6 bases and J by 9 bases, with 12 bases left in between. CDR1 and CDR2 from the germline V gene are MNHEY and SMNVEV (reference sequence). The CDR3 is 12 amino acids. As DNA, the CDR3 is TGTGCCAGCAGCTTTTTCGGGAGTGAGCAGTTCTTC. Its translation is CASSFFGSEQFF.

The V call is TRBV4-1, the J call TRBJ2-7, with 7 bases identical to TRBD1. The CDR3 runs 14 residues. V lost 3 bases and J lost 4; bases outside the gene matches: 6. The germline gives CDR1 MGHRA, CDR2 YSYEKL. CDR3 DNA: TGCGCCAGCAGCCATGCAGGGGGACAGTACGAGCAGTACTTC. It encodes CASSHAGGQYEQYF.

The V call is TRBV7-9, the J call TRBJ1-4, with TRBD1 as a possible D gene (5 bases). This CDR3 has 17 residues. Trimming shortened V by 5 bases and J by 4 bases, and 20 bases separated the two germline ends. From germline, CDR1 is SEHNR and CDR2 FQNEAQ (reference sequence). CDR3 bases: TGTGCCAGCAGCCCCGGGACGGCCCATCCCCTTAATGAAAAACTGTTTTTT. The encoded protein is CASSPGTAHPLNEKLFF.

This clone was detected once. The chain is built from TRBV27 and TRBJ2-7; 11 nucleotides match TRBD2. CDR3 length: 15 amino acids. The germline gives CDR1 MNHEY, CDR2 SMNVEV (reference sequence). V trimming: 3 bases; J trimming: 2 bases; junction bases outside the gene matches: 3. The CDR3 here is CASSFGTSGTYEQYF. In nucleotides, the CDR3 is TGTGCCAGCAGTTTTGGGACTAGCGGAACCTACGAGCAGTACTTC.

The chain links TRBV6-5 to TRBJ2-7, with 11 bases matching TRBD2. V trimming: 3 bases; J trimming: 3 bases; junction bases outside the gene matches: 4. This CDR3 contains 15 residues. Germline V gives CDR1 MNHEY, CDR2 SVGAGI. The CDR3 is CASSYSGRAVYEQYF. The CDR3 bases are TGTGCCAGCAGTTATAGCGGGAGGGCGGTCTACGAGCAGTACTTC.

The J gene is TRBJ1-5, the V gene TRBV27; D may be TRBD1 (5 bases). The CDR3 sequence is 15 residues long. Per the germline V gene, CDR1 is MNHEY and CDR2 is SMNVEV (reference sequence). V lost 4 bases to trimming and J lost 4 bases, with 14 bases between them. Here the CDR3 DNA reads TGTGCCAGCAGTTACGGCCGGGGGGGGAATCAGCCCCAGCATTTT. Residues: CASSYGRGGNQPQHF.

The chain employs TRBV7-2 and TRBJ2-1; D not certain. V was shortened by 6 bases and J by 8 bases, with 8 bases between the two germline ends. Germline loops: CDR1 SGHTA, CDR2 FQGNSA. The CDR3 covers 11 residues. In nucleotides, the CDR3 is TGTGCCAGCAGTACAAGTTATGAGCAGTTCTTC. Its protein product is CASSTSYEQFF.

The chain uses TRBV6-5 and TRBJ2-7, with D perhaps TRBD1 (6 bases). The germline CDR1 and CDR2 sequences are MNHEY and SVGAGI. Deletions cut 0 bases from V and 2 bases from J, with 14 bases between. This CDR3 region has 16 residues. The CDR3 loop reads CASSYSSGHLPYEQYF. For the CDR3, the DNA is TGTGCCAGCAGTTACTCGTCGGGACACCTACCCTACGAGCAGTACTTC.

The chain uses TRBV7-2 and TRBJ2-5, with D perhaps matching TRBD2 (7 bases). This CDR3 comprises 16 residues. Germline CDR1 reads SGHTA; CDR2 reads FQGNSA. Trimming removed 3 bases from V and 5 bases from J, with 19 bases in between. CDR3 in DNA: TGTGCCAGCAGCTTGCGGGGGCTTGACTTATCGGAGACCCAGTACTTC. Translated, it gives CASSLRGLDLSETQYF.

This chain links TRBV7-9 with TRBJ2-2; D gene ambiguous. Trimming pared 5 bases from V and 4 bases from J, leaving 14 bases between. CDR3 length equals 15 residues. Germline V gene data show CDR1 as SEHNR and CDR2 as FQNEAQ (reference sequence). Here the CDR3 reads CASSLVLPSTGELFF. In DNA form, the CDR3 reads TGTGCCAGCAGCCTCGTCCTGCCGAGCACCGGGGAGCTGTTTTTT.

This rearrangement joins TRBV2 to TRBJ2-7, with TRBD1 identical over 7 bases. This CDR3 has 13 residues. V trimming: 6 bases; J trimming: 6 bases; junction bases outside the gene matches: 8. CDR1 is SNHLY, CDR2 FYNNEI, per germline. CDR3 in DNA: TGTGCCAGCAGCGACGACAGGGCTCGCGAGCAGTACTTC. The encoded protein is CASSDDRAREQYF.

The chain uses TRBV5-6 and TRBJ1-4; D may be TRBD1 (6 bases). CDR3 size: 9 residues. CDR1 and CDR2 (germline): SGHDT, YYEEEE. The CDR3 loop is CEGGEKLFF. The CDR3 bases are TGTGAGGGGGGTGAAAAACTGTTTTTT.